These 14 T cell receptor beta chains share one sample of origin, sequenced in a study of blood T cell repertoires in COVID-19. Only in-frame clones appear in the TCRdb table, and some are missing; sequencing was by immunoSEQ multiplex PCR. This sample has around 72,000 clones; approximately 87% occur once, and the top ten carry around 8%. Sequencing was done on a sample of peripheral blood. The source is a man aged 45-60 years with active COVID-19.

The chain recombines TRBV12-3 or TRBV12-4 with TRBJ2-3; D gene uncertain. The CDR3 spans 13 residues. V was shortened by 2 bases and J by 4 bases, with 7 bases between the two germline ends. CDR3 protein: CASSLHKPDTQYF. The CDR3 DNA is TGTGCCAGCAGTTTACACAAACCAGATACGCAGTATTTT.

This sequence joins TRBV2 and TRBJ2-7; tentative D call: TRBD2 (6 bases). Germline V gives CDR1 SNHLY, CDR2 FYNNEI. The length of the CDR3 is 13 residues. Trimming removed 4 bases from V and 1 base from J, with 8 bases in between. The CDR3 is CASSAGESYEQYF. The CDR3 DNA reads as TGTGCCAGCAGTGCGGGAGAGTCCTACGAGCAGTACTTC.

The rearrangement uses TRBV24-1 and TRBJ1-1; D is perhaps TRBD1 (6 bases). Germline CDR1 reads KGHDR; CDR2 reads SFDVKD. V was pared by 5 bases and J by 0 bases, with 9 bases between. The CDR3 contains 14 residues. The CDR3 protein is CATSAAGVNTEAFF. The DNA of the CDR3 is TGTGCCACCAGTGCAGCAGGGGTGAACACTGAAGCTTTCTTT.

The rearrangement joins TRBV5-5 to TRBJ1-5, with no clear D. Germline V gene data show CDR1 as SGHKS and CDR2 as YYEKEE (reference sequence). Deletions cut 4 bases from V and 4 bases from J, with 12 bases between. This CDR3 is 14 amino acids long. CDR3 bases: TGTGCCAGCAGCATTGAGGAGACGAATCAGCCCCAGCATTTT. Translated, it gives CASSIEETNQPQHF.

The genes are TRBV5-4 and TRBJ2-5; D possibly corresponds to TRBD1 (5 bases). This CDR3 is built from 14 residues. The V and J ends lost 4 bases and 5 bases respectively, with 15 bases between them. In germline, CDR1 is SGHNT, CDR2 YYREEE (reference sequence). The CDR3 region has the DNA TGTGCCAGCAGCCCCTACCTGGACATTGAGACCCAGTACTTC. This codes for CASSPYLDIETQYF.

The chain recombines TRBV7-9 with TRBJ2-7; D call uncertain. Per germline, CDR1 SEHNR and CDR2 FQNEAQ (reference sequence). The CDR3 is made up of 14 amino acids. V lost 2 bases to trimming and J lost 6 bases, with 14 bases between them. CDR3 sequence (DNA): TGTGCCAGCAGCTTAAATGACCGTAGAGGCGAGCAGTACTTC. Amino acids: CASSLNDRRGEQYF.

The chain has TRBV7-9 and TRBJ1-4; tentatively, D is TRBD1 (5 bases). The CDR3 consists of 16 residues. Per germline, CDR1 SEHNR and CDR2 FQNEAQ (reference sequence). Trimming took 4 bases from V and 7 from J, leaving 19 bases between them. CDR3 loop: CASSSPPRVGGEKLFF. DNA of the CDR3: TGTGCCAGCAGCTCTCCGCCCAGGGTCGGGGGTGAAAAACTGTTTTTT.

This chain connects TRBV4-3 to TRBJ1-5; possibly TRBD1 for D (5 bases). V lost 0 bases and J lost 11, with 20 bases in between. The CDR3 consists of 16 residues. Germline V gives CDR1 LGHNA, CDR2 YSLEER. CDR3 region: CASSQDLVGPQGAQHF. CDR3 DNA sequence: TGCGCCAGCAGCCAAGATCTGGTGGGGCCGCAAGGGGCCCAGCATTTT.

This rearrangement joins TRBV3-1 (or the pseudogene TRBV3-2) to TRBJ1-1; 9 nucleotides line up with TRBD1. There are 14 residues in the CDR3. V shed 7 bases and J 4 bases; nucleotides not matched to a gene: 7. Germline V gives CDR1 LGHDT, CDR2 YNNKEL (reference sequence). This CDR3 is CASTQGQGSTEAFF. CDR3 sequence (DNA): TGTGCCAGCACCCAGGGACAGGGTTCCACTGAAGCTTTCTTT.

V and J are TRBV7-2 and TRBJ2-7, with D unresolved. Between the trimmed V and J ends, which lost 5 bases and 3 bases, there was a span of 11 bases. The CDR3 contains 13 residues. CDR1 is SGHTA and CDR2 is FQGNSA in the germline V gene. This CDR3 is CASSRYGSYEQYF. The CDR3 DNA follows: TGTGCCAGCAGCCGATACGGTAGCTACGAGCAGTACTTC. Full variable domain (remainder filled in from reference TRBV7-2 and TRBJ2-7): GAGVSQSPSNKVTEKGKDVELRCDPISGHTALYWYRQSLGQGLEFLIYFQGNSAPDKSGLPSDRFSAERTGGSVSTLTIQRTQQEDSAVYLCASSRYGSYEQYFGPGTRLTVT.

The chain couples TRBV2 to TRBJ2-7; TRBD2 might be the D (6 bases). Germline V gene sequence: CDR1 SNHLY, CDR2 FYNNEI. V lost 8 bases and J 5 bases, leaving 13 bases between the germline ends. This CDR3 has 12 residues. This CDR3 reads CASRSAGHEQYF. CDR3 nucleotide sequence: TGTGCCAGCCGTTCCGCGGGGCACGAGCAGTACTTC.

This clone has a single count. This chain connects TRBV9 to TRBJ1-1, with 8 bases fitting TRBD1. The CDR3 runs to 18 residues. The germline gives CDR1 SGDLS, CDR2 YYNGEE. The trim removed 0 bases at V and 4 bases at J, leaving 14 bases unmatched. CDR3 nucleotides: TGTGCCAGCAGCGTAGCTACTCGGCAGGGGGCGGGAAGCACTGAAGCTTTCTTT. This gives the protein CASSVATRQGAGSTEAFF. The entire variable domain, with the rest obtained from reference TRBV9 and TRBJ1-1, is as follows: DSGVTQTPKHLITATGQRVTLRCSPRSGDLSVYWYQQSLDQGLQFLIQYYNGEERAKGNILERFSAQQFPDLHSELNLSSLELGDSALYFCASSVATRQGAGSTEAFFGQGTRLTVV.

DNA for the CDR3: TGTGCCAGCAGCTTAAGCAGGGCCCAAGAGACCCAGTACTTC. This encodes CASSLSRAQETQYF. V usage is TRBV7-9 and J usage is TRBJ2-5; possible D gene TRBD1, 5 bases. CDR3 length: 14 amino acids. V was trimmed by 2 bases and J by 1 base, leaving 8 bases between them. The V gene's germline CDR1 is SEHNR and CDR2 FQNEAQ (reference sequence).

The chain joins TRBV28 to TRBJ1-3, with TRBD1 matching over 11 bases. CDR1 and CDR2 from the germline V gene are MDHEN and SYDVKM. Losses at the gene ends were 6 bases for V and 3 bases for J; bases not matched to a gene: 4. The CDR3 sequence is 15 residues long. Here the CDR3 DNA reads TGTGCCAGCAGCTGGACAGGGGGCTTTGGAAACACCATATATTTT. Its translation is CASSWTGGFGNTIYF.